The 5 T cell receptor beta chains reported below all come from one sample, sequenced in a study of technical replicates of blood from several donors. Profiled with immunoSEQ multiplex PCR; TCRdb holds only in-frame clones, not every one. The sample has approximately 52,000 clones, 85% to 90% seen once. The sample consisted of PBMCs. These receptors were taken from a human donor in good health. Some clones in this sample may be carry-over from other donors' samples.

The CDR3 sequence: CASSQFWGTGNTIYF. The CDR3 DNA reads TGCGCCAGCAGCCAATTTTGGGGCACTGGAAACACCATATATTTT. V gene TRBV4-1 combines with J gene TRBJ1-3; TRBD1 is a possible D gene (5 bases). The CDR3 contains 15 residues. V lost 2 bases and J 2 bases, leaving 10 bases between the germline ends. The germline gives CDR1 MGHRA, CDR2 YSYEKL.

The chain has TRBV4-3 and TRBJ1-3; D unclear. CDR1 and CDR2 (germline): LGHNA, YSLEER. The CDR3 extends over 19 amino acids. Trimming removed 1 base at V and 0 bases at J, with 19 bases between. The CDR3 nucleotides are TGCGCCAGCAGCCAAGTAATTACAGAGGAGCGGAGCTCTGGAAACACCATATATTTT. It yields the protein CASSQVITEERSSGNTIYF.

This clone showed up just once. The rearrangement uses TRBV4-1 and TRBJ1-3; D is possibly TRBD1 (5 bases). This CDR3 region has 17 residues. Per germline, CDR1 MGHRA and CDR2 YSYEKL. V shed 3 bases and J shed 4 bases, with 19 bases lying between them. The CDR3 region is CASSQVKSVGRGNTIYF. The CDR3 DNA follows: TGCGCCAGCAGCCAGGTCAAATCGGTGGGGCGCGGAAACACCATATATTTT.

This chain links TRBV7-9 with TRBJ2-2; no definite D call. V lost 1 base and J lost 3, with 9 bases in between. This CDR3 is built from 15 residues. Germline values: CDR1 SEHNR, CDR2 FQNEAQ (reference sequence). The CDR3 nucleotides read TGTGCCAGCAGCTTAGTTTTCCAGGACACCGGGGAGCTGTTTTTT. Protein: CASSLVFQDTGELFF.

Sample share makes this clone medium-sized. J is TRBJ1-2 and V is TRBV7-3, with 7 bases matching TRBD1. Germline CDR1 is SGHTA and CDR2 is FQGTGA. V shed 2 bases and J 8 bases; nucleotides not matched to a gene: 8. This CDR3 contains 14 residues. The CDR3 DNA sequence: TGTGCCAGCAGCTTATATCGCAGGGGGAAAGGCTACACCTTC. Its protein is CASSLYRRGKGYTF.